This T cell receptor (beta chain) was identified in a study of graft-versus-host responses after intestinal transplantation (dated by TCRdb to the early 2020s). Broadly, across the study: Multivisceral, liver-intestinal, or isolated intestinal transplants were received by the recipients. The cohort enrolled some 23 intestinal transplant recipients, one of whom was a retransplant, and a few patients without pretransplant specimens were excluded. Donor T cell macrochimerism was defined as a peak of at least 4% donor T cells among recipient peripheral blood mononuclear cells. Graft-versus-host and host-versus-graft alloreactive T cell clones were tracked in the graft, circulation and bone marrow after intestinal transplantation using bulk TCR-beta CDR3 sequencing. Alloreactive clones were identified by sequencing pre-transplant mixed lymphocyte reaction products and comparing them with unstimulated pre-transplant donor and recipient T cells. Anti-thymocyte globulin induction was given to all recipients, followed by maintenance tacrolimus and steroids for approximately three years. Rather than going through the commercial service, samples from a few later patients were sequenced in-house on an Illumina MiSeq and processed with MiXCR.

The CDR1 and CDR2 encoded by the germline V gene are MDHEN and SYDVKM. Trimming accounts for 4 bases at V and 6 bases at J, while the number of junction bases matched to no gene is 6. The CDR3 runs 14 amino acids, cysteine and phenylalanine included. Solely the CDR3 DNA is kept, with 42 bases framed from the first base. The research as a whole found: Conclusions were limited by the relatively low number and heterogeneity of intestinal transplant patients. Patients with donor T cell macrochimerism had high GvH to HvG T cell clonal ratios in their allografts. GvH clones turned up in recipient bone marrow, with some appearing earlier in ileal mucosa or blood, a pattern consistent with an intestinal mucosal origin. Peak levels of circulating GvH clones were associated with declines in HvG clones early after transplant.

To isolate intraepithelial and lamina propria lymphocytes from graft specimens, dithiothreitol, EDTA incubations and collagenase D digestion were used. Bulk TCR-beta sequencing was performed on serial intestinal graft biopsy specimens collected as late as 600 days after transplant. A note on this clone: Its antigen has not been determined. No much larger clone exists at a distance of one base, and base qualities are not known.

Receptors were amplified or captured by the immunoSEQ multiplex PCR assay. Adaptive Biotechnologies carried out high-throughput TCR-beta CDR3 sequencing of genomic DNA for most patients. The original methods were these. Adaptive's ImmunoSEQ software supplied the TCR sequencing data for around 17 patients, while MiXCR and VDJtools were used to process a few other patients. CDR3 nucleotide sequences shared between donor and recipient were removed because the origin of such sequences could not be assigned. To be classed as alloreactive, a clone needed at least 2-fold expansion over unstimulated cells and a minimum CFSE-low frequency of 0.002% (template counts) or 0.001% (read counts). Clones detected in sequenced pre-transplant spleen, lymph node, or MLR CFSE-low populations of the donor or recipient were defined as mappable. The cumulative frequency of alloreactive clones was calculated as a percentage of all sequences, weighted by copy number. TCRdb holds this immuneACCESS table with in-frame rearrangements only. Some clones are missing; in checked studies, unresolved V genes explain under half, and the rest has no known cause. V and J calls and clone size follow that table, whereas D and trimming were derived from the DNA. Counted in this sample were roughly 4,500 clones; approximately 70% of them appeared once. The ten largest clones add up to more than 7.5% of the sample.

This specimen was ileum tissue, taken 17 days after transplant. The clonotype was recovered from a human patient who received an intestinal transplant, so some T cells may come from the graft donor. The sequence links TRBV28 to TRBJ1-2, and 9 bases in between align with TRBD1. The nucleotides are TGTGCCAGCAGTTCGGGACAGGGCCCCAATGGCTACACCTTC. This gives the protein CASSSGQGPNGYTF.